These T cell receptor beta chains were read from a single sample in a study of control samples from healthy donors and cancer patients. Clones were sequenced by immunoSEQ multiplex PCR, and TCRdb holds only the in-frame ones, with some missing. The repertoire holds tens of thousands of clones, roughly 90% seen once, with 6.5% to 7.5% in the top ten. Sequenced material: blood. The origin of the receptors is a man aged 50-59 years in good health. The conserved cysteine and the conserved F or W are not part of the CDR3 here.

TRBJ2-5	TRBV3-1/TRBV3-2	ASSQVLLAAQETQY
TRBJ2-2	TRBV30	AWSGLLTGELF
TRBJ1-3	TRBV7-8	ASSLMARGSGNTIY
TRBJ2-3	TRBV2	ASSYSLSTDTQY
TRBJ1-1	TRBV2	ASKKGEGYTEAF
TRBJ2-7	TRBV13	ASSFFITHYEQY
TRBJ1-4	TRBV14	ASSSWTENEKLF
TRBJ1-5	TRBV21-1	ASSKEFVVHGQPQH
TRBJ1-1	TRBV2	ASIPSGLHTEAF
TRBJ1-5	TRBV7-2	ASSSSSNQPQH
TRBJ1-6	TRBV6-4	ASSLGPKSNSPLH
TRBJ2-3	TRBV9	ASSVRGDHGSDTQY
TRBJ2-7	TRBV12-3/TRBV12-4	ASTDRSSYEQY
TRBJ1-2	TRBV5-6	ASSLYGQGDYGYT
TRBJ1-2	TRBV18	ASSPDGNYGYT
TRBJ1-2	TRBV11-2	ASSPGTGGSYGYT
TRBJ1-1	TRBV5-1	ASSQDRGRTEAF
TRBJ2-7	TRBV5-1	ASSLQGQSYEQY
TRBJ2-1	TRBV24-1	ATSDSTSGGPYNEQF
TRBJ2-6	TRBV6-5	ASSYQGVGANVLT
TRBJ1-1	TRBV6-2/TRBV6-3	ASSKQEGNAEAF
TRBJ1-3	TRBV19	ASSITASGNTIY
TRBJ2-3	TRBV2	ASSGSVGIGTDTQY
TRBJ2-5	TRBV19	ASSMGQRETQY
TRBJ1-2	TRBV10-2	ATLRAGTRFPGGYT
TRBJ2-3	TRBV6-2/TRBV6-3	ASSYPTVYGTDTQY
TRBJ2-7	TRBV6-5	ASSYSRWGQDEQY
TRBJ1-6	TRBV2	ASSEGQVGSPLH
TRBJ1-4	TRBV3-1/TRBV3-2	ASSQGAGGNEKLF
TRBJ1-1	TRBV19	ASSIVTEAF
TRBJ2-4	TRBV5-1	ASYHVITVAKNIQY
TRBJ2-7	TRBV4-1	ASSQDNPEYEQY
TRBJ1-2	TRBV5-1	ASSPTGSGGYT
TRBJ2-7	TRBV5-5	ASSLAVGVTVPYEQY
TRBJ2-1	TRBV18	ASSINRDRGPHEQF
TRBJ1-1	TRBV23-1	ASRPPSLGGTEAF
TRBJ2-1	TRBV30	AWSVLNEQF